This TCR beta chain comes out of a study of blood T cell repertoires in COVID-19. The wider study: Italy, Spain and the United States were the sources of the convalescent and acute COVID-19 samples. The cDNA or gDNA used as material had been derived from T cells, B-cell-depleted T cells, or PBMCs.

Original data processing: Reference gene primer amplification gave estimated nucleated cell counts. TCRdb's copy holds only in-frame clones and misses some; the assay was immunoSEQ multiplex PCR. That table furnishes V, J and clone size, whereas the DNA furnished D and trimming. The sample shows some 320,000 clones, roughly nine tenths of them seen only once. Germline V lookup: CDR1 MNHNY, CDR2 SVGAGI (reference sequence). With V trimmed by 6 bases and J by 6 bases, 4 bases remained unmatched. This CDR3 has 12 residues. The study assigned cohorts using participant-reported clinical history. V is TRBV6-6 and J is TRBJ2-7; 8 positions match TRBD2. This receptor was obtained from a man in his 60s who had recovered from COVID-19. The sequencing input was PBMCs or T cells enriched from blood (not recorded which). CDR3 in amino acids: CASSSTSGEQYF. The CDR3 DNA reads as TGTGCCAGCAGCAGCACTAGCGGCGAGCAGTACTTC.